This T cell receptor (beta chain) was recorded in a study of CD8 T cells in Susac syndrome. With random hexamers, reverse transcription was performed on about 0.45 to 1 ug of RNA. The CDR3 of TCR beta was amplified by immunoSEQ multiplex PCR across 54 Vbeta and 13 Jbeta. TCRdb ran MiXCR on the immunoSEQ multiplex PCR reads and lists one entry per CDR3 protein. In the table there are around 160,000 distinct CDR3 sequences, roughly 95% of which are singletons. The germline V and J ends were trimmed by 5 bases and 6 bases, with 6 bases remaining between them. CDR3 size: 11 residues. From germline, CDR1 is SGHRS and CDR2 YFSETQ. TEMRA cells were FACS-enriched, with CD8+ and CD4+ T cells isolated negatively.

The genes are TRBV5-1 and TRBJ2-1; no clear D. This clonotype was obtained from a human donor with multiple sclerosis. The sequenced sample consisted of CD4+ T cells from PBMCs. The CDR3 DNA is TGCGCCAGCAGGGGTTTCAATGAGCAGTTCTTC. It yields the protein CASRGFNEQFF. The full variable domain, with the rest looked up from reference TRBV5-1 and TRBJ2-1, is KAGVTQTPRYLIKTRGQQVTLSCSPISGHRSVSWYQQTPGQGLQFLFEYFSETQRNKGNFPGRFSGRQFSNSRSEMNVSTLELGDSALYLCASRGFNEQFFGPGTRLTVL.